This paragraph covers one T cell receptor beta chain sequence. The target antigen is unknown. This CDR3 spans 15 amino acids. V lost 5 bases to trimming and J lost 5 bases; unmatched junction nucleotides: 11. Sample treatment: roughly nine-day PBMC culture with coronavirus spike peptide pools or control peptides (ViraFEST assay). The Oncomine TCR Beta short-read assay was applied to DNA of cultured CD4+ T cells. TCRdb passed the PCR reads through MiXCR, listing each CDR3 protein once. The sample lists 15,000 to 25,000 distinct CDR3 sequences, around 53% occurring once. This sample was taken from a study of vaccination and CD4 T cells after COVID-19. Study at large: Post-vaccine sampling followed dose two by a median 72 days (range 14 to 241). Overlapping spike peptides served as the stimulus for the cells. These peptides came from SARS-CoV-2 and from the common cold coronaviruses HCoV-NL63, HCoV-OC43 and HCoV-229E.

The V and J genes are TRBV12-3 or TRBV12-4 and TRBJ2-5, with 7 bases identical to TRBD1. The receptor was isolated from a human donor who had recovered from COVID-19. The sample was CD4+ T cells from blood, cultured in vitro. In DNA, the CDR3 is TGTGCCAGCAGTACTTCAAGGGGGCTGGCGGAGACCCAGTACTTC. Amino acid sequence: CASSTSRGLAETQYF.